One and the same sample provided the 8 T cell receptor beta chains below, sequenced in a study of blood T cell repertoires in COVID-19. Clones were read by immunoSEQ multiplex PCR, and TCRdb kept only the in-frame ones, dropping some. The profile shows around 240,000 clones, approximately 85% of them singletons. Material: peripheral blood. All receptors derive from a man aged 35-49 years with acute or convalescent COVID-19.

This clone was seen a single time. CDR3 residues: CASSPRTEPGDGYTF. The CDR3 bases are TGTGCCAGCTCACCACGGACAGAACCAGGCGATGGCTACACCTTC. V usage is TRBV18 and J usage is TRBJ1-2; the D gene is possibly TRBD1 (6 bases). Trimming left V 1 base short and J 6 bases short, with 15 bases between. CDR1 is KGHSH, CDR2 LQKENI, per germline. CDR3 size: 15 residues.

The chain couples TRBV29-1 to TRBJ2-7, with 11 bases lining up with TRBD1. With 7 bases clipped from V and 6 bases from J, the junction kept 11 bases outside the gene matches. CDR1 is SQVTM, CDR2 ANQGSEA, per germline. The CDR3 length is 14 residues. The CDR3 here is CSAEGTGGLFEQYF. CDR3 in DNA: TGCAGCGCCGAAGGGACAGGGGGTCTCTTCGAGCAGTACTTC.

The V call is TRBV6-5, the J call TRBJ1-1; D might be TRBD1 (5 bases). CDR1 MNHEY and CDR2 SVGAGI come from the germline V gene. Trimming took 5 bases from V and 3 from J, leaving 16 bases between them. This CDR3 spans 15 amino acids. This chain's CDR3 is CASSRGRSGDTEAFF. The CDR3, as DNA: TGTGCCAGCAGTAGGGGACGTTCGGGGGACACTGAAGCTTTCTTT.

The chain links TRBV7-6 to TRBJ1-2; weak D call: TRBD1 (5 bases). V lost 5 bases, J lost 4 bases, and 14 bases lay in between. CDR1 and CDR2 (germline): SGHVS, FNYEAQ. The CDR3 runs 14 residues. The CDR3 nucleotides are TGTGCCAGCAGCCCCGGGGGGGGTAGCTATGGCTACACCTTC. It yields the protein CASSPGGGSYGYTF. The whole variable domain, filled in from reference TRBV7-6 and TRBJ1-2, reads GAGVSQSPRYKVTKRGQDVALRCDPISGHVSLYWYRQALGQGPEFLTYFNYEAQQDKSGLPNDRFSAERPEGSISTLTIQRTEQRDSAMYRCASSPGGGSYGYTFGSGTRLTVV.

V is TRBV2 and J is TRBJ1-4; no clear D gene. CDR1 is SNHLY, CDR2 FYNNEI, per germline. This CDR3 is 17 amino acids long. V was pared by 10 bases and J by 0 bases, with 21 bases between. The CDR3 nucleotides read TGTGCCACCGGTGGTCAGGTTATAACAACAACTAATGAAAAACTGTTTTTT. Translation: CATGGQVITTTNEKLFF.

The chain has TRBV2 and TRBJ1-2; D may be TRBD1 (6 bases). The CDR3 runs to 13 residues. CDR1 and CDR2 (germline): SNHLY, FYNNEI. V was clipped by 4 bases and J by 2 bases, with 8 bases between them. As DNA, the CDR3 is TGTGCCAGCAGTGCAGGGGCGAACTATGGCTACACCTTC. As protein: CASSAGANYGYTF.

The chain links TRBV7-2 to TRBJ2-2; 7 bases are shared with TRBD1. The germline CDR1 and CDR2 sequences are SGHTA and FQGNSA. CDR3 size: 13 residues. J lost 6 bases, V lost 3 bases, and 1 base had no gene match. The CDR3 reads CASSLDRSGELFF. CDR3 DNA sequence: TGTGCCAGCAGCTTGGACAGGTCCGGGGAGCTGTTTTTT.

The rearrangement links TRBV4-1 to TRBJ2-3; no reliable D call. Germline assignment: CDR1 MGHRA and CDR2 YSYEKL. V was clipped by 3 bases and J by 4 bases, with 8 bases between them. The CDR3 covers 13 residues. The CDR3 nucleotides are TGCGCCAGCAGCCACCATAGCCCAGATACGCAGTATTTT. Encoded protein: CASSHHSPDTQYF.